This TCR beta chain was obtained from a study of post-analysis software for immune sequencing data. Study-level information: Relapsing-remitting, secondary progressive and progressive-relapsing multiple sclerosis were all included among the disease courses. Whole-study findings and limits: Higher frequency in patients than in controls was seen for about five TRBV segments, with TRBV5-6, TRBV5-1 and TRBV20-1 among them.

With respect to this clonotype: The antigen is undetermined.

The CDR3 sequence is 16 residues long. Germline V gene sequence: CDR1 SGHTA, CDR2 FQGNSA. The junction had 4 bases not matched to a gene; V was cut back by 3 bases and J by 1 base. Carried by the TCR beta cDNA libraries were unique molecular identifiers. TCRdb analysed the PCR reads with MiXCR anew, one entry per CDR3 protein. This table has about 810,000 distinct CDR3 sequences, under 70% appearing once. The rearrangement uses TRBV7-2 and TRBJ2-5; 11 nucleotides align to TRBD2. This receptor was taken from a girl between 5 and 17 years old with multiple sclerosis. The sample comprised blood. In DNA form, the CDR3 reads TGTGCCAGCAGCTTGGCTAGCGGGGGGTCCCAAGAGACCCAGTACTTC. This translates into CASSLASGGSQETQYF.